The clone carrying this T cell receptor beta chain showed up just a few times. The antigen is unknown. Germline V lookup: CDR1 DFQATT, CDR2 SNEGSKA (reference sequence). The CDR3 length is 11 residues. Trimming stripped 5 bases from V and 7 bases from J, with 11 bases between. The sample is drawn from a study of blood T cells in healthy people across ages. General study results and limits: For the donors, CMV status was unknown and possibly confounded expanded clonotype changes. A strong correlation was seen between TCR beta diversity and naive T cell percentage.

Primers used in a second PCR of about 6 to 11 cycles were a sample-barcoded 5' primer and a J-beta primer mix. A single record per CDR3 protein comes from TCRdb applying MiXCR to the 5' RACE reads. Among fewer than 2,000,000 distinct CDR3 sequences, 34% were seen once, and the ten largest hold about 11%. Collection of 8.5 to 10 milliliters of peripheral blood was performed for each donor. The receptor was isolated from a woman aged 30 to 39 in good health. The chain carries TRBV20-1 and TRBJ1-1; D is unclear. What was sequenced was blood. CDR3 nucleotide sequence: TGCAGTGCTCGTCAATCAGGTGAAGCTTTCTTT. Translating gives CSARQSGEAFF.